What follows are 20 T cell receptor beta chains derived from one specimen sequenced in a study of cytomegalovirus exposure and HLA in healthy donors listed by TCRdb under 2017. Libraries came from the immunoSEQ multiplex PCR assay. For the multiplex PCR, a mixture combining 60 forward primers for TCR Vbeta segments and 13 reverse primers for TCR Jbeta segments was used. TCRdb holds this immuneACCESS table with in-frame rearrangements only. Some clones are missing; in checked studies, unresolved V genes explain under half, and the rest has no known cause. This sample is represented by some 130,000 clones; approximately 83% of them were singletons. Jointly, the top ten make up roughly 3% of the sample. Input material: PBMCs. These receptors came from a man aged 40-49 years in good health and CMV-seronegative.

This clone showed up just a few times. The chain links TRBV28 to TRBJ1-2; weak D call: TRBD1 (5 bases). The CDR3 has 14 amino acids. Deletions cut 4 bases from V and 13 bases from J, with 22 bases between. Germline-derived CDR1 and CDR2 are MDHEN and SYDVKM. This chain's CDR3 is CASSSPSSGQLSTF. For the CDR3, the DNA is TGTGCCAGCAGTTCGCCCAGCTCAGGGCAACTAAGCACCTTC.

The CDR3 protein is CSVRTSGSSYEQYF. Here the CDR3 DNA reads TGCAGCGTCCGTACTAGCGGATCCTCCTACGAGCAGTACTTC. The V and J genes are TRBV29-1 and TRBJ2-7, with 8 bases lining up with TRBD2. The CDR3 is 14 amino acids. In germline, CDR1 is SQVTM, CDR2 ANQGSEA. V lost 6 bases and J lost 0; bases outside the gene matches: 7.

The V call is TRBV7-2, the J call TRBJ1-5, with D perhaps TRBD1 (5 bases). Trimming took 3 bases from V and 9 from J, leaving 15 bases between them. The CDR3 covers 14 residues. Germline CDR1 and CDR2: SGHTA and FQGNSA. CDR3 in amino acids: CASSLDNWGSPQHF. As DNA, the CDR3 is TGTGCCAGCAGCTTGGACAATTGGGGATCGCCCCAGCATTTT.

The rearrangement uses TRBV5-1 and TRBJ2-3; possibly TRBD1 for D (6 bases). The CDR3 covers 14 residues. V dropped 4 bases and J dropped 6 bases, with 15 bases sitting between them. Per the germline V gene, CDR1 is SGHRS and CDR2 is YFSETQ. CDR3 sequence (DNA): TGCGCCAGCAGCCGCGACAGGCCTCGGGATACGCAGTATTTT. The encoded protein is CASSRDRPRDTQYF.

This clone was counted between two and nine times. This sequence joins TRBV7-2 and TRBJ1-2; 8 bases align to TRBD1. The CDR3 consists of 13 residues. Germline-derived CDR1 and CDR2 are SGHTA and FQGNSA. The V gene end was trimmed by 5 bases and the J gene end by 4 bases; junction bases not matched to a gene: 3. DNA of the CDR3: TGTGCCAGCAGCCCGGACAGGGCCTATGGCTACACCTTC. This gives the protein CASSPDRAYGYTF.

The V call is TRBV14, the J call TRBJ2-3, with TRBD2 identical over 7 bases. The CDR3 covers 18 residues. J gave up 2 bases and V 1 base, and 12 bases lay outside the gene matches. In germline, CDR1 is SGHDN, CDR2 FVKESK. The CDR3 protein is CASSQGVFSGTATDTQYF. The CDR3 DNA follows: TGTGCCAGCAGCCAAGGCGTCTTCAGCGGGACCGCCACAGATACGCAGTATTTT.

The chain recombines TRBV6-6 with TRBJ1-2, with 11 bases matching TRBD1. The CDR3 sequence is 14 residues long. Germline CDR1 MNHNY, CDR2 SVGAGI (reference sequence). Losses at the gene ends were 5 bases for V and 4 bases for J; bases not matched to a gene: 3. CDR3 in DNA: TGTGCCAGCAGTCCGGGACAGGGGGGCTATGGCTACACCTTC. Its translation: CASSPGQGGYGYTF.

The rearrangement links TRBV6-5 to TRBJ2-2; weak D call: TRBD1 (6 bases). The CDR3 contains 15 residues. Germline V gives CDR1 MNHEY, CDR2 SVGAGI. V lost 2 bases and J lost 3, with 10 bases in between. The CDR3 DNA follows: TGTGCCAGCAGTTACGGGACACGGGACACCGGGGAGCTGTTTTTT. Protein product: CASSYGTRDTGELFF.

This clone has a handful of counts. This chain joins TRBV13 and TRBJ1-2; D call uncertain. CDR1 and CDR2 (germline): PRHDT, FYEKMQ (reference sequence). The CDR3 is 16 residues long. V shed 5 bases and J shed 6 bases, with 22 bases lying between them. This chain's CDR3 is CASSAPKRGTLDGYTF. CDR3 DNA sequence: TGTGCCAGCAGCGCACCGAAACGAGGTACCCTGGATGGCTACACCTTC.

This clone was observed once. The rearrangement links TRBV27 to TRBJ2-5, with 9 bases identical to TRBD2. Unmatched junction bases numbered 9, after V lost 5 bases and J lost 5 bases. The CDR3 is 15 residues long. Germline-derived CDR1 and CDR2 are MNHEY and SMNVEV (reference sequence). The CDR3: CASSLGGGAWETQYF. DNA for the CDR3: TGTGCCAGCAGTCTTGGCGGGGGGGCTTGGGAGACCCAGTACTTC.

The rearrangement joins TRBV18 to TRBJ2-7; D perhaps matches TRBD2 (6 bases). Germline CDR1 is KGHSH and CDR2 is LQKENI. The CDR3 length is 14 residues. The germline V and J ends were trimmed by 6 bases and 5 bases, with 17 bases remaining between them. The CDR3 DNA follows: TGTGCCAGCTCCTCCTCGGCGGAGGGGAACGAGCAGTACTTC. It translates to CASSSSAEGNEQYF.

This clone was observed a few times. The rearrangement uses TRBV7-3 and TRBJ2-5; TRBD2 might be the D (6 bases). The germline V and J ends were trimmed by 1 base and 2 bases, with 11 bases remaining between them. The CDR3 runs 15 residues. CDR1 SGHTA and CDR2 FQGTGA come from the germline V gene. In DNA form, the CDR3 reads TGTGCCAGCAGCTTAATGGGCCGGGGGCAAGAGACCCAGTACTTC. This encodes CASSLMGRGQETQYF.

V gene TRBV19 combines with J gene TRBJ1-1; 7 positions agree with TRBD1. The CDR3 consists of 16 residues. Trimming cost V 5 bases and J 0 bases; bases outside gene matches: 9. Germline loops: CDR1 LNHDA, CDR2 SQIVND (reference sequence). The CDR3 DNA reads as TGTGCCAGTAGTGGGTACAGGGGATTCATGAACACTGAAGCTTTCTTT. It translates to CASSGYRGFMNTEAFF.

The J gene is TRBJ2-7, the V gene TRBV6-6; 10 nucleotides line up with TRBD1. Losses at the gene ends were 6 bases for V and 2 bases for J; bases not matched to a gene: 4. This CDR3 is built from 14 residues. Germline CDR1 is MNHNY and CDR2 is SVGAGI (reference sequence). The CDR3 is CASRPGQGAYEQYF. For the CDR3, the DNA is TGTGCCAGCAGGCCAGGACAGGGGGCCTACGAGCAGTACTTC.

This rearrangement joins TRBV2 to TRBJ2-1; weak D call: TRBD2 (5 bases). The germline V and J ends were trimmed by 7 bases and 9 bases, with 13 bases remaining between them. The CDR3 covers 12 residues. Germline CDR1 and CDR2: SNHLY and FYNNEI. CDR3 in amino acids: CASTESGFEQFF. CDR3 DNA sequence: TGTGCCAGCACCGAATCGGGATTTGAGCAGTTCTTC.

About this clone: One end of the junction is discordant with germline, which a read error may explain. The chain combines TRBV5-4 with TRBJ2-5; 9 bases map to TRBD2. Per the germline V gene, CDR1 is SGHNT and CDR2 is YYREEE (reference sequence). The CDR3 is made up of 14 amino acids. The CDR3 loop is CASSLAGGLARGDF. The CDR3 DNA follows: TGTGCCAGCAGCTTGGCCGGCGGACTAGCGAGGGGAGACTTC.

This clone has just one count. The chain combines TRBV2 with TRBJ1-2; D gene uncertain. The CDR3 has 13 residues. CDR1 is SNHLY and CDR2 is FYNNEI in the germline V gene. V was shortened by 6 bases and J by 3 bases, with 11 bases between the two germline ends. CDR3 in amino acids: CASRPAPYYGYTF. DNA of the CDR3: TGTGCCAGCAGACCCGCGCCGTACTATGGCTACACCTTC. The full variable domain, rest sourced from reference TRBV2 and TRBJ1-2, is EPEVTQTPSHQVTQMGQEVILRCVPISNHLYFYWYRQILGQKVEFLVSFYNNEISEKSEIFDDQFSVERPDGSNFTLKIRSTKLEDSAMYFCASRPAPYYGYTFGSGTRLTVV.

V usage is TRBV7-7 and J usage is TRBJ2-1, with D possibly being TRBD2 (6 bases). Trimming left V 3 bases short and J 3 bases short, with 12 bases between. CDR3 length equals 15 residues. Germline V gene data show CDR1 as SSHAT and CDR2 as FNYEAQ (reference sequence). CDR3 in amino acids: CASSLDGGDYNEQFF. The CDR3 DNA follows: TGTGCCAGCAGCTTGGACGGGGGTGACTACAATGAGCAGTTCTTC.

This rearrangement joins TRBV7-2 to TRBJ1-1, with 10 bases fitting TRBD1. Germline CDR1 and CDR2: SGHTA and FQGNSA. This CDR3 has 14 amino acids. The trim removed 5 bases at V and 4 bases at J, leaving 4 bases unmatched. In nucleotides, the CDR3 is TGTGCCAGCAGCCCGGGACAGGGGATCACTGAAGCTTTCTTT. It encodes CASSPGQGITEAFF.

In this sample, this clone turned up a few times. This chain uses TRBV21-1 with TRBJ1-2; the table gives TRBD1 as D, unverified against the DNA. TRBV21-1 represents a pseudogene. CDR3 length: 15 residues. The CDR3 sequence is CASSKRGRVPCGYTF. In DNA, the CDR3 is TGTGCCAGCAGCAAAAGGGGTAGGGTACCATGCGGCTACACCTTC.